Listed here is a single T cell receptor beta chain. These data originate in a study of cytomegalovirus exposure and HLA in healthy donors. This CDR3 is 13 amino acids long. V was clipped by 2 bases and J by 6 bases, with 12 bases between them. Germline-derived CDR1 and CDR2 are SGHDT and YYEEEE. It was with 60 Vbeta and 13 Jbeta primers that the PCR ran. Sequencing was performed with immunoSEQ multiplex PCR; in TCRdb, only in-frame clones are kept and a portion is missing. The table records 110,000 or so clones, roughly 71% of them present only once. This chain links TRBV5-6 with TRBJ2-7; D might be TRBD2 (6 bases). Sequencing was done on a sample of PBMCs. This TCR was recovered from a middle-aged woman in good health and CMV-seropositive. CDR3 in DNA: TGTGCCAGCAGCTTTAATCGGGGAGGCGAGCAGTACTTC. This gives the protein CASSFNRGGEQYF.